This passage covers 28 T cell receptor beta chains from one sample sequenced in a study of cytomegalovirus exposure and HLA in healthy donors. PCR employed 60 Vbeta and 13 Jbeta primers. Clones were sequenced by immunoSEQ multiplex PCR, and TCRdb holds only the in-frame ones, with some missing. Recorded for this sample: fewer than 100,000 clones. What was sequenced was PBMCs. These receptors all come from a man aged 45-60 years in good health and CMV-seronegative.

The chain employs TRBV28 and TRBJ2-7; 15 bases agree with TRBD2. V shed 2 bases, J shed 4 bases, and the junction held 3 bases outside the gene matches. Germline assignment: CDR1 MDHEN and CDR2 SYDVKM. The CDR3 extends over 16 amino acids. Here the CDR3 reads CASSLLGTSGGYEQYF. The CDR3 DNA is TGTGCCAGCAGTTTACTTGGGACTAGCGGGGGGTACGAGCAGTACTTC.

The rearrangement joins TRBV6-4 to TRBJ2-7; 7 nucleotides line up with TRBD1. The J segment lost 6 bases and the V segment lost 7 bases, leaving 9 bases of the junction unmatched. Per germline, CDR1 MRHNA and CDR2 SNTAGT. The length of the CDR3 is 13 residues. CDR3 sequence (DNA): TGTGCCAGCATAAGACAGGGCGGTGGCGAGCAGTACTTC. It is translated as CASIRQGGGEQYF.

This rearrangement joins TRBV7-3 to TRBJ1-1, with 8 bases matching TRBD1. The CDR3 spans 15 residues. V shed 4 bases and J 1 base; nucleotides not matched to a gene: 5. Germline V lookup: CDR1 SGHTA, CDR2 FQGTGA. CDR3 sequence: CASSSGQGQNTEAFF. The CDR3 DNA sequence: TGTGCCAGCAGCTCAGGACAGGGCCAGAACACTGAAGCTTTCTTT.

The rearrangement links TRBV18 to TRBJ2-3; 12 bases match TRBD2. This CDR3 is 17 amino acids long. CDR1 is KGHSH, CDR2 LQKENI, per germline. V dropped 3 bases and J dropped 2; count of bases not matched to a gene: 6. For the CDR3, the DNA is TGTGCCAGCTCACCTACTAGCGGGGGGCCAATCACAGATACGCAGTATTTT. This encodes CASSPTSGGPITDTQYF. Full variable domain (rest looked up from reference TRBV18 and TRBJ2-3): NAGVMQNPRHLVRRRGQEARLRCSPMKGHSHVYWYRQLPEEGLKFMVYLQKENIIDESGMPKERFSAEFPKEGPSILRIQQVVRGDSAAYFCASSPTSGGPITDTQYFGPGTRLTVL.

This chain connects TRBV5-1 to TRBJ1-4; a possible D gene is TRBD1 (5 bases). Germline V gives CDR1 SGHRS, CDR2 YFSETQ. V was trimmed by 6 bases and J by 4 bases, leaving 10 bases between them. The CDR3 loop spans 13 amino acids. CDR3 bases: TGCGCCAGCACGGACATGAATAATGAAAAACTGTTTTTT. Amino acids: CASTDMNNEKLFF.

The chain uses TRBV5-1 and TRBJ1-1; a possible D gene is TRBD1 (5 bases). CDR1 and CDR2 (germline): SGHRS, YFSETQ. V shed 1 base and J shed 7 bases, with 14 bases lying between them. There are 14 residues in the CDR3. The CDR3, as DNA: TGCGCCAGCAGCTTGCGGGCAGGGCCGGATGAAGCTTTCTTT. This encodes CASSLRAGPDEAFF. The complete variable domain, with remaining parts taken from reference TRBV5-1 and TRBJ1-1, reads KAGVTQTPRYLIKTRGQQVTLSCSPISGHRSVSWYQQTPGQGLQFLFEYFSETQRNKGNFPGRFSGRQFSNSRSEMNVSTLELGDSALYLCASSLRAGPDEAFFGQGTRLTVV.

This chain uses TRBV5-1 with TRBJ2-1; 8 positions agree with TRBD1. The CDR3 spans 15 residues. The V gene's germline CDR1 is SGHRS and CDR2 YFSETQ. With V trimmed by 4 bases and J by 1 base, 4 bases remained unmatched. Here the CDR3 reads CASSPDRVSYNEQFF. For the CDR3, the DNA is TGCGCCAGCAGCCCGGACAGGGTATCCTACAATGAGCAGTTCTTC.

V gene TRBV7-9 combines with J gene TRBJ1-2; D not certain. This CDR3 comprises 13 residues. Germline CDR1 SEHNR, CDR2 FQNEAQ (reference sequence). V was pared by 3 bases and J by 5 bases, with 10 bases between. CDR3 DNA: TGTGCCAGCAGCTTGTCACGAGAATATGGCTACACCTTC. Amino acids: CASSLSREYGYTF.

V is TRBV27 and J is TRBJ1-5, with 8 bases identical to TRBD1. Germline V gives CDR1 MNHEY, CDR2 SMNVEV (reference sequence). The CDR3 runs to 17 residues. With V trimmed by 6 bases and J by 0 bases, 10 bases remained unmatched. The CDR3 loop reads CASSRDRRIYSNQPQHF. DNA of the CDR3: TGTGCCAGCAGCCGGGACAGGAGAATCTATAGCAATCAGCCCCAGCATTTT.

The chain employs TRBV30 and TRBJ2-1; TRBD2 is a possible D gene (7 bases). Per the germline V gene, CDR1 is GTSNPN and CDR2 is SVGIG (reference sequence). Trimming stripped 1 base from V and 16 bases from J, with 17 bases between. The CDR3 is made up of 12 amino acids. The CDR3 reads CAWSAVGGLPFF. CDR3 DNA sequence: TGTGCCTGGAGTGCGGTGGGGGGGCTCCCTTTCTTC.

V and J are TRBV4-1 and TRBJ2-7; D gene ambiguous. The CDR3 is made up of 13 amino acids. In germline, CDR1 is MGHRA, CDR2 YSYEKL. Trimming took off 2 bases at V and 2 bases at J, with 7 bases between the two ends. The DNA for the CDR3 is TGCGCCAGCAGCCAACAGGTCGCCTACGAGCAGTACTTC. Amino acid sequence: CASSQQVAYEQYF.

The chain joins TRBV7-6 to TRBJ2-5; 12 positions agree with TRBD2. V lost 1 base to trimming and J lost 2 bases; unmatched junction nucleotides: 8. The germline V gene has CDR1 SGHVS and CDR2 FNYEAQ. CDR3 length: 18 amino acids. The CDR3: CASSLGASGGAGQETQYF. As DNA, the CDR3 is TGTGCCAGCAGCTTAGGGGCTAGCGGGGGGGCCGGGCAAGAGACCCAGTACTTC.

The chain uses TRBV6-6 and TRBJ2-7, with 7 positions matching TRBD2. The V segment lost 7 bases and the J segment 1 base; nucleotides outside the gene matches: 7. Per the germline V gene, CDR1 is MNHNY and CDR2 is SVGAGI (reference sequence). The CDR3 loop spans 14 amino acids. CDR3 sequence reads: CASTYSGASYEQYF. DNA for the CDR3: TGTGCCAGCACCTACAGCGGGGCGTCCTACGAGCAGTACTTC.

V gene TRBV2 combines with J gene TRBJ2-7, with 8 bases that match TRBD2. The CDR3 consists of 15 residues. V shed 6 bases, J shed 3 bases, and the junction held 10 bases outside the gene matches. In germline, CDR1 is SNHLY, CDR2 FYNNEI. The CDR3 here is CASSRSSGQNYEQYF. CDR3 sequence (DNA): TGTGCCAGCAGCCGGTCTAGCGGGCAAAACTACGAGCAGTACTTC.

V is TRBV5-6 and J is TRBJ2-5; 8 nucleotides agree with TRBD1. Germline CDR1 is SGHDT and CDR2 is YYEEEE. The CDR3 loop spans 13 amino acids. J gave up 5 bases and V 5 bases, and 5 bases lay outside the gene matches. DNA of the CDR3: TGTGCCAGCAGTACAGGGGGTGGGGAGACCCAGTACTTC. It is translated as CASSTGGGETQYF. The full variable domain, rest sourced from reference TRBV5-6 and TRBJ2-5, is DAGVTQSPTHLIKTRGQQVTLRCSPKSGHDTVSWYQQALGQGPQFIFQYYEEEERQRGNFPDRFSGHQFPNYSSELNVNALLLGDSALYLCASSTGGGETQYFGPGTRLLVL.

CDR3: CASSVAGGGSVFLSYEQYF. The CDR3 nucleotides are TGTGCCAGCAGCGTAGCGGGGGGGGGTAGCGTCTTTTTATCCTACGAGCAGTACTTC. This chain connects TRBV9 to TRBJ2-7, with 8 nucleotides matching TRBD2. CDR3 length equals 19 residues. V was clipped by 0 bases and J by 1 base; unmatched bases: 15. The germline V gene has CDR1 SGDLS and CDR2 YYNGEE.

The J gene is TRBJ2-7, the V gene TRBV7-9; a possible D gene is TRBD1 (5 bases). V was shortened by 1 base and J by 6 bases, with 13 bases between the two germline ends. Looked up from germline, CDR1 is SEHNR and CDR2 is FQNEAQ (reference sequence). CDR3 length: 14 residues. CDR3 sequence reads: CASSLGSRESEQYF. In nucleotides, the CDR3 is TGTGCCAGCAGCTTAGGCTCCAGGGAAAGCGAGCAGTACTTC.

The chain uses TRBV9 and TRBJ1-6; no definite D call. The CDR3 totals 14 residues. Germline V lookup: CDR1 SGDLS, CDR2 YYNGEE. V was shortened by 0 bases and J by 6 bases, with 7 bases between the two germline ends. This CDR3 reads CASSVDGSNSPLHF. The CDR3 DNA follows: TGTGCCAGCAGCGTAGATGGGAGTAATTCACCCCTCCACTTT.

V and J are TRBV23-1 and TRBJ1-1, with TRBD1 matching over 9 bases. Being an ORF, TRBV23-1 has a function that is uncertain. V lost 3 bases, J lost 0 bases, and 14 bases stayed unmatched. The CDR3 length is 19 residues. The CDR3 region has the DNA TGCGCCAGCAGTCAGGCCAGGGGGACAGGGAAAGACATGAACACTGAAGCTTTCTTT. Translated: CASSQARGTGKDMNTEAFF.

J is TRBJ1-3 and V is TRBV2; D remains ambiguous. V was shortened by 4 bases and J by 0 bases, with 10 bases between the two germline ends. This CDR3 region has 15 residues. Germline assignment: CDR1 SNHLY and CDR2 FYNNEI. CDR3 residues: CASSGTADSGNTIYF. DNA for the CDR3: TGTGCCAGCAGTGGTACAGCGGACTCTGGAAACACCATATATTTT.

The rearrangement uses TRBV5-6 and TRBJ2-1; 11 bases map to TRBD2. CDR1 and CDR2 (germline): SGHDT, YYEEEE. Unmatched junction bases numbered 6, after V lost 6 bases and J lost 4 bases. The CDR3 sequence is 15 residues long. As DNA, the CDR3 is TGTGCCAGCACCCTCCTAGCGGGGGGTTACAATGAGCAGTTCTTC. Its translation is CASTLLAGGYNEQFF. Supplemented by reference TRBV5-6 and TRBJ2-1, the full variable domain reads DAGVTQSPTHLIKTRGQQVTLRCSPKSGHDTVSWYQQALGQGPQFIFQYYEEEERQRGNFPDRFSGHQFPNYSSELNVNALLLGDSALYLCASTLLAGGYNEQFFGPGTRLTVL.

The genes are TRBV27 and TRBJ1-1; TRBD1 agrees at 9 bases. Germline CDR1 MNHEY, CDR2 SMNVEV (reference sequence). The trim removed 7 bases at V and 0 bases at J, leaving 9 bases unmatched. This CDR3 has 16 residues. CDR3 DNA: TGTGCCAGCAAACAGGGGGCAGGATTCATGAACACTGAAGCTTTCTTT. Its protein product is CASKQGAGFMNTEAFF.

This rearrangement joins TRBV6-5 to TRBJ1-3; tentatively, D is TRBD1 (6 bases). CDR3 size: 15 residues. The V gene's germline CDR1 is MNHEY and CDR2 SVGAGI. Trimming shortened V by 6 bases and J by 0 bases, and 12 bases separated the two germline ends. In DNA, the CDR3 is TGTGCCAGCAGAACGACAGGCAACTCTGGAAACACCATATATTTT. This translates into CASRTTGNSGNTIYF.

This sequence joins TRBV2 and TRBJ2-3; 8 bases fit TRBD2. Trimming removed 6 bases from V and 6 bases from J; junction bases left unmatched: 17. Germline CDR1 reads SNHLY; CDR2 reads FYNNEI. The CDR3 consists of 17 residues. DNA for the CDR3: TGTGCCAGCAGAGACCCGGGACCGGGGGGGTGGCGTGATACGCAGTATTTT. It encodes CASRDPGPGGWRDTQYF. The variable domain in full, completed from reference TRBV2 and TRBJ2-3, reads EPEVTQTPSHQVTQMGQEVILRCVPISNHLYFYWYRQILGQKVEFLVSFYNNEISEKSEIFDDQFSVERPDGSNFTLKIRSTKLEDSAMYFCASRDPGPGGWRDTQYFGPGTRLTVL.

The V call is TRBV7-3, the J call TRBJ2-1, with D uncertain. CDR1 is SGHTA, CDR2 FQGTGA, per germline. The CDR3 length is 13 residues. Trimming took 3 bases from V and 7 from J, leaving 10 bases between them. The CDR3 is CASSFGMQNEQFF. The DNA of the CDR3 is TGTGCCAGCAGCTTTGGCATGCAGAATGAGCAGTTCTTC.

The gene calls are TRBV9 and TRBJ2-2; D gene unclear. Germline CDR1 and CDR2: SGDLS and YYNGEE. The CDR3 consists of 14 residues. V gave up 6 bases and J gave up 1 base, with 10 bases separating them. CDR3 DNA sequence: TGTGCCAGCATTATAGCAGTGAACACCGGGGAGCTGTTTTTT. Amino acid sequence: CASIIAVNTGELFF. Looking up the rest from reference TRBV9 and TRBJ2-2 gives the full variable domain: DSGVTQTPKHLITATGQRVTLRCSPRSGDLSVYWYQQSLDQGLQFLIQYYNGEERAKGNILERFSAQQFPDLHSELNLSSLELGDSALYFCASIIAVNTGELFFGEGSRLTVL.

The chain is built from TRBV7-2 and TRBJ2-7; D perhaps matches TRBD1 (5 bases). CDR1 and CDR2 (germline): SGHTA, FQGNSA. The CDR3 is 15 residues long. V lost 0 bases to trimming and J lost 4 bases, with 13 bases between them. The CDR3 spells CASSLAVSTGYEQYF. The CDR3 DNA reads as TGTGCCAGCAGCTTAGCGGTTTCCACAGGTTACGAGCAGTACTTC.

The CDR3 region is CASSFNIQETQYF. CDR3 sequence (DNA): TGCGCCAGCAGCTTTAACATACAAGAGACCCAGTACTTC. The chain recombines TRBV5-1 with TRBJ2-5; D ambiguous. Germline V gene data show CDR1 as SGHRS and CDR2 as YFSETQ. Trimming pared 2 bases from V and 2 bases from J, leaving 7 bases between. This CDR3 spans 13 amino acids.